This T cell receptor beta chain was observed in a study of control samples from healthy donors and cancer patients. Trimming removed 2 bases at V and 7 bases at J, with 20 bases between. The CDR3 covers 16 residues. Looked up from germline, CDR1 is PRHDT and CDR2 is FYEKMQ (reference sequence). TCRdb's copy holds only in-frame clones and misses some; the assay was immunoSEQ multiplex PCR. Among about 180,000 clones listed, approximately 94% were seen once. This TCR came from a woman younger than 30 in good health. The material sequenced was blood. J is TRBJ1-2 and V is TRBV13; unclear D gene. The CDR3 DNA reads as TGTGCCAGCAGCTTATACTCCTCGGGTTCCCCACTTGGCTACACCTTC. Protein: CASSLYSSGSPLGYTF.